Below are 25 T cell receptor beta chains sequenced from a single sample in a study of vaccination effects on CD4 cells after COVID-19. These receptors' targets are unknown. The table came from immunoSEQ multiplex PCR; TCRdb's copy has only in-frame clones and leaves some out. Of over 30,000 clones listed, more than 60% were seen once; the top ten hold about 23%. Viral peptide pools were used in the ViraFEST assay to expand antigen-specific CD4+ T cells, and sequencing came afterward. CD4+ T cell isolation took place after more than eight days of culture. Vaccinees lacked prior SARS-CoV-2 infection and tested negative for nucleocapsid antibodies. Sequenced material: CD4+ T cells from PBMCs cultured with SARS-CoV-2 spike peptides, taken before COVID-19 vaccination. The receptor source for this set is a human donor who received a COVID-19 vaccine.

V is TRBV30 and J is TRBJ1-1; D gene uncertain. V was clipped by 4 bases and J by 2 bases, with 14 bases between them. Germline V lookup: CDR1 GTSNPN, CDR2 SVGIG (reference sequence). The CDR3 sequence is 14 residues long. CDR3 in DNA: TGTGCCTGGACCCGGCAGAGCGTTAACACTGAAGCTTTCTTT. Translation: CAWTRQSVNTEAFF.

This chain uses TRBV27 with TRBJ1-2, with a tentative D call TRBD1 (6 bases). This CDR3 spans 13 amino acids. V was trimmed by 5 bases and J by 4 bases, leaving 11 bases between them. Germline values: CDR1 MNHEY, CDR2 SMNVEV (reference sequence). This CDR3 is CASSPGVGYGYTF. CDR3 nucleotides: TGTGCCAGCAGTCCAGGGGTGGGCTATGGCTACACCTTC.

The chain links TRBV7-8 to TRBJ1-6; D gene ambiguous. This CDR3 spans 16 amino acids. V lost 4 bases and J 4 bases, leaving 14 bases between the germline ends. CDR1 and CDR2 from the germline V gene are SGHVS and FQNEAQ. The CDR3: CASSSMGGQYNSPLHF. The CDR3 coding sequence is TGTGCCAGCAGCTCAATGGGCGGGCAGTATAATTCACCCCTCCACTTT.

J is TRBJ1-6 and V is TRBV5-8; 9 nucleotides match TRBD1. The V and J ends lost 4 bases and 10 bases, in that order; junction bases with no gene match: 6. This CDR3 region has 14 residues. Germline CDR1 SGHTS, CDR2 YDEGEE. The DNA of the CDR3 is TGTGCCAGCAGCCCGGACAGGGGAAGCTCACCCCTCCACTTT. Translation: CASSPDRGSSPLHF.

The chain combines TRBV7-9 with TRBJ2-5, with 10 nucleotides matching TRBD1. Germline V gives CDR1 SEHNR, CDR2 FQNEAQ (reference sequence). V trimming: 5 bases; J trimming: 5 bases; junction bases outside the gene matches: 5. The CDR3 has 14 amino acids. CDR3 region: CASSAGQGWETQYF. CDR3 nucleotide sequence: TGTGCCAGCAGCGCGGGACAGGGGTGGGAGACCCAGTACTTC.

The chain combines TRBV18 with TRBJ2-1, with D possibly matching TRBD1 (6 bases). The CDR3 is 12 amino acids. Germline-derived CDR1 and CDR2 are KGHSH and LQKENI. V lost 6 bases and J lost 7, with 10 bases in between. The CDR3 is CASSQTGNEQFF. Here the CDR3 DNA reads TGTGCCAGCTCTCAGACAGGAAATGAGCAGTTCTTC.

This clone was observed a few times. V is TRBV25-1 and J is TRBJ2-2, with 7 nucleotides matching TRBD1. This CDR3 contains 14 residues. V gave up 7 bases and J gave up 4 bases; unmatched junction bases: 6. CDR1 is MGHDK and CDR2 is SYGVNS in the germline V gene. CDR3 coding DNA: TGTGCCAGCAATAGGGCAGGGGGCACCGGGGAGCTGTTTTTT. This encodes CASNRAGGTGELFF.

The table lists this clone with a count of one. The chain carries TRBV19 and TRBJ1-5; perhaps TRBD1 as D (5 bases). This CDR3 region has 15 residues. CDR1 is LNHDA, CDR2 SQIVND, per germline (reference sequence). The V gene lost 4 bases and the J gene lost 4 bases, with 14 bases spanning the gap. The CDR3 loop is CASSTPGGGNQPQHF. DNA of the CDR3: TGTGCCAGTAGTACCCCCGGGGGGGGAAATCAGCCCCAGCATTTT.

This chain links TRBV7-2 with TRBJ2-3; a possible D gene is TRBD1 (5 bases). This CDR3 is built from 13 residues. V dropped 1 base and J dropped 6 bases, with 8 bases sitting between them. Germline V gene data show CDR1 as SGHTA and CDR2 as FQGNSA. The chain's CDR3 is CASSLGTKDTQYF. CDR3 DNA sequence: TGTGCCAGCAGCTTAGGGACAAAGGATACGCAGTATTTT. Full variable domain (rest looked up from reference TRBV7-2 and TRBJ2-3): GAGVSQSPSNKVTEKGKDVELRCDPISGHTALYWYRQSLGQGLEFLIYFQGNSAPDKSGLPSDRFSAERTGGSVSTLTIQRTQQEDSAVYLCASSLGTKDTQYFGPGTRLTVL.

The chain employs TRBV27 and TRBJ2-1, with 8 nucleotides matching TRBD2. The V gene's germline CDR1 is MNHEY and CDR2 SMNVEV (reference sequence). V gave up 7 bases and J gave up 2 bases; unmatched junction bases: 13. CDR3 size: 17 residues. In nucleotides, the CDR3 is TGTGCCAGCACCCTAAACCCACTAGCGGCCCCCTACAATGAGCAGTTCTTC. Residues: CASTLNPLAAPYNEQFF.

The chain has TRBV29-1 and TRBJ1-1; 7 positions agree with TRBD1. The V segment lost 7 bases and the J segment 1 base; nucleotides outside the gene matches: 6. Per germline, CDR1 SQVTM and CDR2 ANQGSEA. The CDR3 totals 13 residues. The CDR3 nucleotides are TGCAGCGCCTCGGGACAGCCGAACACTGAAGCTTTCTTT. This sequence encodes CSASGQPNTEAFF. Based on the CDR3 plus reference TRBV29-1 and TRBJ1-1, the full variable domain is SAVISQKPSRDICQRGTSLTIQCQVDSQVTMMFWYRQQPGQSLTLIATANQGSEATYESGFVIDKFPISRPNLTFSTLTVSNMSPEDSSIYLCSASGQPNTEAFFGQGTRLTVV.

This chain links TRBV5-1 with TRBJ2-7; 8 nucleotides align to TRBD1. V gave up 4 bases and J gave up 7 bases; unmatched junction bases: 7. The CDR3 is 13 amino acids. CDR1 is SGHRS and CDR2 is YFSETQ in the germline V gene. The CDR3 nucleotides are TGCGCCAGCAGCCGGGACAGGTCCTGGGAGCAGTACTTC. As protein: CASSRDRSWEQYF.

This clone has just a few counts. The chain combines TRBV9 with TRBJ2-5, with a possible D match to TRBD1 (6 bases). Trimming removed 0 bases from V and 5 bases from J, with 8 bases in between. This CDR3 has 13 amino acids. Germline CDR1 reads SGDLS; CDR2 reads YYNGEE. The CDR3 coding sequence is TGTGCCAGCAGCGTAGGGGGGCTGGAGACCCAGTACTTC. Its translation: CASSVGGLETQYF. Supplemented by reference TRBV9 and TRBJ2-5, the full variable domain reads DSGVTQTPKHLITATGQRVTLRCSPRSGDLSVYWYQQSLDQGLQFLIQYYNGEERAKGNILERFSAQQFPDLHSELNLSSLELGDSALYFCASSVGGLETQYFGPGTRLLVL.

The V gene is TRBV10-2, the J gene TRBJ2-5; TRBD2 aligns across 11 bases. The CDR3 runs 16 residues. Germline V gene lookup returns CDR1 WSHSY and CDR2 SAAADI. Germline trimming cut 4 bases from V and 8 bases from J; bases unmatched to any gene: 12. The CDR3 coding sequence is TGCGCCAGCAGTGTCTCCGGACTAGCGGGCCTCCTCACCCAGTACTTC. Protein: CASSVSGLAGLLTQYF.

The J gene is TRBJ2-7, the V gene TRBV19, with 10 bases identical to TRBD1. The CDR3 is 15 amino acids. V shed 5 bases, J shed 1 base, and the junction held 5 bases outside the gene matches. The germline V gene encodes CDR1 LNHDA and CDR2 SQIVND (reference sequence). This CDR3 reads CASSRTGGSSYEQYF. Here the CDR3 DNA reads TGTGCCAGTAGTCGGACAGGGGGATCTTCCTACGAGCAGTACTTC.

V usage is TRBV7-2 and J usage is TRBJ1-2, with 12 bases fitting TRBD1. Germline V CDR1 and CDR2: SGHTA, FQGNSA. The CDR3 totals 16 residues. V lost 3 bases and J lost 7; bases outside the gene matches: 9. This chain's CDR3 is CASSFRRDRGRGGYTF. The CDR3 DNA sequence: TGTGCCAGCAGCTTCCGCCGGGACAGGGGGCGCGGTGGCTACACCTTC.

This clone was seen just once. J is TRBJ1-1 and V is TRBV28; D remains unclear. This CDR3 spans 13 amino acids. Germline V gives CDR1 MDHEN, CDR2 SYDVKM. Trimming left V 5 bases short and J 0 bases short, with 7 bases between. The CDR3: CASSVNMNTEAFF. The DNA for the CDR3 is TGTGCCAGCAGTGTCAACATGAACACTGAAGCTTTCTTT.

V usage is TRBV7-2 and J usage is TRBJ1-2, with D uncertain. Trimming pared 1 base from V and 7 bases from J, leaving 7 bases between. Germline CDR1 reads SGHTA; CDR2 reads FQGNSA. The CDR3 runs 12 residues. Here the CDR3 DNA reads TGTGCCAGCAGCTTAGAGGCGGGTGGCTACACCTTC. Translating it yields CASSLEAGGYTF. The variable domain in full, completed from reference TRBV7-2 and TRBJ1-2, reads GAGVSQSPSNKVTEKGKDVELRCDPISGHTALYWYRQSLGQGLEFLIYFQGNSAPDKSGLPSDRFSAERTGGSVSTLTIQRTQQEDSAVYLCASSLEAGGYTFGSGTRLTVV.

This sequence joins TRBV19 and TRBJ2-1; D remains ambiguous. The germline CDR1 and CDR2 sequences are LNHDA and SQIVND (reference sequence). The CDR3 has 17 amino acids. The V and J ends lost 5 bases and 6 bases respectively, with 23 bases between them. The CDR3: CASSDTLLAHPSNEQFF. The CDR3 DNA reads as TGTGCCAGTAGTGACACCCTGCTGGCCCACCCTTCCAATGAGCAGTTCTTC.

This clone turned up a few times. This chain uses TRBV12-5 with TRBJ2-2; D uncertain. V was pared by 0 bases and J by 1 base, with 6 bases between. The CDR3 has 15 residues. Germline V gene lookup returns CDR1 LGHNT and CDR2 FRNRAP. The CDR3 here is CASGLVLGNTGELFF. DNA for the CDR3: TGTGCTAGTGGTTTGGTATTGGGGAACACCGGGGAGCTGTTTTTT.

This rearrangement joins TRBV30 to TRBJ2-3; D may be TRBD1 (5 bases). V dropped 1 base and J dropped 6 bases, with 14 bases sitting between them. The length of the CDR3 is 14 residues. CDR1 GTSNPN and CDR2 SVGIG come from the germline V gene (reference sequence). CDR3 in DNA: TGTGCCTGGAGTGCGTTAACAGGTGGGGATACGCAGTATTTT. This translates into CAWSALTGGDTQYF. The entire variable domain, with the rest obtained from reference TRBV30 and TRBJ2-3, is as follows: SQTIHQWPATLVQPVGSPLSLECTVEGTSNPNLYWYRQAAGRGLQLLFYSVGIGQISSEVPQNLSASRPQDRQFILSSKKLLLSDSGFYLCAWSALTGGDTQYFGPGTRLTVL.

The V gene is TRBV20-1, the J gene TRBJ2-1; D not resolved. Trimming left V 3 bases short and J 0 bases short, with 9 bases between. Germline lookup yields CDR1 DFQATT and CDR2 SNEGSKA (reference sequence). The CDR3 has 14 residues. The CDR3 DNA follows: TGCAGTGCTAGTGCCCCTGGCTCCTACAATGAGCAGTTCTTC. This encodes CSASAPGSYNEQFF.

V is TRBV9 and J is TRBJ2-2; D not resolved. Germline CDR1 is SGDLS and CDR2 is YYNGEE. The CDR3 is made up of 12 amino acids. The V and J ends lost 3 bases and 4 bases respectively, with 4 bases between them. CDR3 sequence: CASSAATGELFF. The CDR3 DNA sequence: TGTGCCAGCAGCGCCGCCACCGGGGAGCTGTTTTTT.

V gene TRBV6-6 combines with J gene TRBJ2-6; a weak D match, TRBD1 (6 bases). V lost 2 bases and J 2 bases, leaving 7 bases between the germline ends. The CDR3 totals 15 residues. The germline V gene has CDR1 MNHNY and CDR2 SVGAGI (reference sequence). CDR3 bases: TGTGCCAGCAGTTACGGACAGACTGGGGCCAACGTCCTGACTTTC. Translating gives CASSYGQTGANVLTF.

The V gene is TRBV30, the J gene TRBJ2-7; D is ambiguous. The CDR3 spans 12 residues. The germline V gene encodes CDR1 GTSNPN and CDR2 SVGIG (reference sequence). Trimming took off 2 bases at V and 7 bases at J, with 12 bases between the two ends. CDR3 in DNA: TGTGCCTGGAGTCGGTATATGGGGGAGCAGTACTTC. Its protein product is CAWSRYMGEQYF.